The clone carrying this T cell receptor beta chain was seen a few times. The target antigen is unknown. This sample was included in a study of identical twins. Overall study findings and caveats: Abundant beta clonotypes from cord blood bore fewer insertions; memory repertoires lacked this pattern. There is a chance that invariant MAIT and iNKT cells partially muddied zero-insertion analyses. Models underpredicted monozygotic twin sharing of out-of-frame TCR alpha.

Looked up from germline, CDR1 is MRHNA and CDR2 is SNTAGT. CDR3 size: 16 residues. After removal of 0 bases from V and 2 bases from J, the junction contained 1 base not matched to a gene. TCRdb processed the 5' RACE reads anew with MiXCR; each CDR3 protein has one entry. The sample lists nearly 250,000 distinct CDR3 sequences, approximately 7% occurring once. The sample was also reused in another study, on yellow fever vaccine responses in identical twins.

The receptor was derived from a woman between 18 and 30 years old in good health. The chain employs TRBV6-4 and TRBJ2-3; 11 bases are shared with TRBD2. Source material: memory (CD45RO+) T cells sorted from blood. In DNA form, the CDR3 reads TGTGCCAGCAGTGACTCTAGCGGGAGGGCCACAGATACGCAGTATTTT. It specifies CASSDSSGRATDTQYF.